This T cell receptor (beta chain) stems from a study of blood T cell repertoires in COVID-19. Study overall: Either two negative PCRs, clearance, or symptom resolution qualified Cohort 3 donors as recovered.

Study members were between about 18 and 89 years old and lived in fewer than 30 US regions. Here immunoSEQ multiplex PCR was the method, and the copy in TCRdb shows in-frame clones only, minus some. There are some 160,000 clones in the sample; 65% to 80% occur only once, and roughly 20% lies in the top ten. The CDR3 consists of 10 residues. CDR1 SGHNT and CDR2 YENEEA come from the germline V gene. V lost 2 bases to trimming and J lost 12 bases; unmatched junction nucleotides: 1. The sample consisted of PBMCs or T cells enriched from blood (not recorded which). The receptor was derived from a woman in her 70s in a cohort exposed to, infected with or recovered from COVID-19 (not recorded which). The chain employs TRBV11-3 and TRBJ2-7, with TRBD2 matching 7 bases. CDR3 nucleotide sequence: TGTGCCAGCAGCTTACGCGGGGGGTACTTC. It is translated as CASSLRGGYF.